These 19 T cell receptor beta chains were all obtained from the same sample, sequenced in a study of T cell changes during pregnancy in multiple sclerosis. Profiled with immunoSEQ multiplex PCR; TCRdb holds only in-frame clones, not every one. The sample has tens of thousands of clones, approximately 86% seen once. The sequenced sample was CD8+ T cells from peripheral blood mononuclear cells, obtained in the first trimester of pregnancy. The receptors were sampled from a female donor with multiple sclerosis, enrolled in a pregnancy study.

This clone was observed once. This chain uses TRBV2 with TRBJ2-5; D unresolved. V gave up 7 bases and J gave up 0 bases, with 9 bases separating them. CDR3 length equals 13 residues. Germline V CDR1 and CDR2: SNHLY, FYNNEI. CDR3 amino acids: CASKAENQETQYF. The CDR3 nucleotides are TGTGCCAGCAAGGCGGAAAACCAAGAGACCCAGTACTTC.

The chain joins TRBV2 to TRBJ1-1; 9 positions match TRBD1. The CDR3 is 13 amino acids. Trimming removed 8 bases from V and 2 bases from J; junction bases left unmatched: 3. CDR1 is SNHLY and CDR2 is FYNNEI in the germline V gene. CDR3 nucleotides: TGTGCCAGCCAGGGACAGGGAAACACTGAAGCTTTCTTT. Protein sequence: CASQGQGNTEAFF.

V gene TRBV9 combines with J gene TRBJ2-1, with D perhaps TRBD2 (6 bases). The V gene lost 2 bases and the J gene lost 6 bases, with 15 bases spanning the gap. From germline, CDR1 is SGDLS and CDR2 YYNGEE. This CDR3 spans 15 amino acids. CDR3 protein: CASSVSGGSGNEQFF. The CDR3 DNA reads TGTGCCAGCAGCGTTTCCGGAGGGTCAGGCAATGAGCAGTTCTTC.

The chain uses TRBV11-2 and TRBJ2-5, with a weak D call TRBD1 (6 bases). Germline V gives CDR1 SGHAT, CDR2 FQNNGV. V lost 6 bases and J 4 bases, leaving 12 bases between the germline ends. This CDR3 contains 13 residues. CDR3 in amino acids: CASSYRDGETQYF. In DNA, the CDR3 is TGTGCCAGCAGTTACAGGGACGGAGAGACCCAGTACTTC.

The chain links TRBV4-3 to TRBJ2-7; the D is unclear. The CDR3 contains 13 residues. Per germline, CDR1 LGHNA and CDR2 YSLEER. The ends were cut back, 0 bases at V and 1 base at J, with 4 bases in the middle. CDR3 DNA: TGCGCCAGCAGCCAAGAGGCATCCTACGAGCAGTACTTC. Protein: CASSQEASYEQYF.

Relative to its sample, this clone is medium-sized. The gene calls are TRBV12-2 and TRBJ2-1; TRBD1, as called in the table, went unchecked against the DNA. TRBV12-2 is a recognized pseudogene. This CDR3 comprises 16 residues. CDR3 in amino acids: CASRSRDRGSYNEQFF. The CDR3 DNA reads TGTGCAAGTCGCTCTAGGGACAGAGGCTCCTACAATGAGCAGTTCTTC.

This clone was observed a handful of times. The rearrangement uses TRBV6-4 and TRBJ2-5; 7 nucleotides align to TRBD2. The germline V gene encodes CDR1 MRHNA and CDR2 SNTAGT. V lost 3 bases and J lost 5; bases outside the gene matches: 9. The CDR3 contains 15 residues. CDR3 DNA sequence: TGTGCCAGCAGTGATAGGGCGGGAGCGGGGGAGACCCAGTACTTC. This gives the protein CASSDRAGAGETQYF.

The J gene is TRBJ2-2, the V gene TRBV9; no clear D gene. The CDR3 has 13 amino acids. Trimming shortened V by 2 bases and J by 0 bases, and 2 bases separated the two germline ends. The germline V gene has CDR1 SGDLS and CDR2 YYNGEE. CDR3 bases: TGTGCCAGCAGCGTTACGAACACCGGGGAGCTGTTTTTT. Protein sequence: CASSVTNTGELFF.

This chain links TRBV7-3 with TRBJ2-1; possibly TRBD2 for D (5 bases). V was clipped by 4 bases and J by 5 bases, with 12 bases between them. Germline V lookup: CDR1 SGHTA, CDR2 FQGTGA. The CDR3 has 14 amino acids. The CDR3 protein is CASSSTSGNNEQFF. Here the CDR3 DNA reads TGTGCCAGCAGCTCCACCTCGGGGAACAATGAGCAGTTCTTC. Complete variable domain (other parts from reference TRBV7-3 and TRBJ2-1): GAGVSQTPSNKVTEKGKYVELRCDPISGHTALYWYRQSLGQGPEFLIYFQGTGAADDSGLPNDRFFAVRPEGSVSTLKIQRTERGDSAVYLCASSSTSGNNEQFFGPGTRLTVL.

The V and J genes are TRBV6-1 and TRBJ1-5; 7 nucleotides agree with TRBD1. Germline V gives CDR1 MNHNS, CDR2 SASEGT. The ends lost 4 bases at V and 0 bases at J; junction bases unmatched: 9. CDR3 length: 17 residues. CDR3 in amino acids: CASSVPGQVVSNQPQHF. The CDR3 bases are TGTGCCAGCAGTGTCCCCGGACAGGTTGTTAGCAATCAGCCCCAGCATTTT.

The chain couples TRBV6-6 to TRBJ2-7; perhaps TRBD1 as D (5 bases). Trimming removed 10 bases at V and 2 bases at J, with 9 bases between. The CDR3 runs to 11 residues. Looked up from germline, CDR1 is MNHNY and CDR2 is SVGAGI (reference sequence). The CDR3 loop is CAIGQAYEQYF. In DNA form, the CDR3 reads TGTGCCATCGGACAAGCCTACGAGCAGTACTTC.

This clone was counted a few times. This chain joins TRBV6-1 and TRBJ2-7; 9 bases fit TRBD1. The V segment lost 2 bases and the J segment 3 bases; nucleotides outside the gene matches: 5. CDR3 length: 15 residues. Germline CDR1 is MNHNS and CDR2 is SASEGT. The CDR3: CASSERMTGGYEQYF. The DNA for the CDR3 is TGTGCCAGCAGTGAACGAATGACAGGGGGCTACGAGCAGTACTTC.

The chain recombines TRBV7-8 with TRBJ1-2; possibly TRBD1 for D (5 bases). V was trimmed by 5 bases and J by 4 bases, leaving 23 bases between them. There are 17 residues in the CDR3. Germline V lookup: CDR1 SGHVS, CDR2 FQNEAQ. The CDR3 reads CASSRGTAAFSSYGYTF. As DNA, the CDR3 is TGTGCCAGCAGCCGAGGGACTGCCGCCTTTTCTAGCTATGGCTACACCTTC.

V is TRBV9 and J is TRBJ2-1, with D possibly TRBD2 on 6 matching bases. The CDR3 consists of 16 residues. V was trimmed by 2 bases and J by 0 bases, leaving 12 bases between them. CDR1 and CDR2 from the germline V gene are SGDLS and YYNGEE. The CDR3 DNA reads TGTGCCAGCAGCGTGACGGGGGTAAGCTCCTACAATGAGCAGTTCTTC. The encoded protein is CASSVTGVSSYNEQFF.

The chain uses TRBV5-4 and TRBJ2-7; D not certain. CDR3 length: 14 residues. Germline loops: CDR1 SGHNT, CDR2 YYREEE (reference sequence). The germline V and J ends were trimmed by 0 bases and 0 bases, with 7 bases remaining between them. The CDR3 spells CASSLGPSSYEQYF. As DNA, the CDR3 is TGTGCCAGCAGCTTGGGCCCGAGCTCCTACGAGCAGTACTTC.

The genes are TRBV11-3 and TRBJ2-1; 11 positions agree with TRBD2. The CDR3 covers 15 residues. The trim removed 2 bases at V and 6 bases at J, leaving 3 bases unmatched. Germline V gene data show CDR1 as SGHNT and CDR2 as YENEEA. CDR3 nucleotide sequence: TGTGCCAGCAGCTTAAGGACTAGCGGGTTCAATGAGCAGTTCTTC. Translated, it gives CASSLRTSGFNEQFF.

This clone was observed a few times. The chain recombines TRBV11-2 with TRBJ1-2; D might be TRBD1 (5 bases). The germline V and J ends were trimmed by 4 bases and 0 bases, with 18 bases remaining between them. This CDR3 has 17 residues. The germline CDR1 and CDR2 sequences are SGHAT and FQNNGV. DNA for the CDR3: TGTGCCAGCAGCTCTAATGGACATCATGAAACTAACTATGGCTACACCTTC. As protein: CASSSNGHHETNYGYTF.

This chain links TRBV7-9 with TRBJ1-2, with a tentative D call TRBD1 (6 bases). Germline loops: CDR1 SEHNR, CDR2 FQNEAQ (reference sequence). The CDR3 totals 15 residues. Trimming removed 5 bases at V and 1 base at J, with 14 bases between. The CDR3 protein is CASSQTGLGNYGYTF. The CDR3 coding sequence is TGTGCCAGCAGCCAAACAGGGTTGGGTAACTATGGCTACACCTTC.

This clone occurred once. The gene calls are TRBV5-1 and TRBJ1-2; possibly TRBD1 for D (5 bases). V lost 1 base to trimming and J lost 3 bases, with 10 bases between them. Per germline, CDR1 SGHRS and CDR2 YFSETQ. The CDR3 runs 14 residues. The CDR3 sequence: CASSLKQADYGYTF. The CDR3 nucleotides read TGCGCCAGCAGCTTGAAACAGGCTGACTATGGCTACACCTTC.